A single sample is the source of the 13 T cell receptor beta chains below, sequenced in a study of shared clonotypes between healthy human individuals (dated by TCRdb to the early 2020s). For the CD8 naive samples, CD45RO-negative cells were positively selected for CCR7, yielding a CD45RA+CCR7+ population from which TemRA cells were excluded. Preparation of the library involved the immunoSEQ multiplex PCR assay. Drawn from immuneACCESS, this table holds only the in-frame rearrangements with V and J called that TCRdb kept. Clones are partly lost; checked studies trace under half to an unresolved V gene and leave the rest unexplained. Here the sample has more than 2 million clones; about 95% occur a single time. The ten largest clones capture 0.9% to 1.3% of the sample. The sample was naive CD8+ T cells sorted from blood. The cell subset or site label for this specimen denotes: CD45RA+CCR7+. These TCRs come from a man aged 18 to 29 in good health.

This chain uses TRBV6-1 with TRBJ1-4; D gene uncertain. The CDR3 runs 16 residues. CDR1 MNHNS and CDR2 SASEGT come from the germline V gene. With 2 bases removed from V and 8 bases from J, the gap between germline ends came to 18 bases. The CDR3 nucleotides are TGTGCCAGCAGTGAATGGGTGGGTAGGGTAGACGAAAAACTGTTTTTT. The encoded protein is CASSEWVGRVDEKLFF.

The gene calls are TRBV27 and TRBJ2-1; 7 positions agree with TRBD2. The CDR3 has 13 amino acids. CDR1 is MNHEY, CDR2 SMNVEV, per germline (reference sequence). The V segment lost 1 base and the J segment 8 bases; nucleotides outside the gene matches: 2. The CDR3 sequence: CASSLLGRDEQFF. CDR3 DNA sequence: TGTGCCAGCAGTTTATTAGGGAGGGATGAGCAGTTCTTC.

V gene TRBV7-6 combines with J gene TRBJ2-3, with TRBD2 as a possible D gene (5 bases). This CDR3 has 13 residues. V lost 0 bases, J lost 9 bases, and 10 bases lay in between. CDR1 SGHVS and CDR2 FNYEAQ come from the germline V gene. The CDR3 is CASSLAEEDTQYF. The CDR3, as DNA: TGTGCCAGCAGCTTAGCGGAGGAGGACACGCAGTATTTT.

The chain carries TRBV4-1 and TRBJ2-1; D is possibly TRBD1 or TRBD2 (5 bases each). Trimming cost V 0 bases and J 4 bases, with 22 bases left between them. Germline CDR1 reads MGHRA; CDR2 reads YSYEKL. CDR3 length equals 19 residues. This CDR3 is CASSQEGVSSEMYYNEQFF. DNA of the CDR3: TGCGCCAGCAGCCAAGAGGGGGTCTCCTCCGAGATGTATTACAATGAGCAGTTCTTC.

About this clone: An end of the junction does not agree with germline; a read error may underlie this. The chain uses TRBV7-7 and TRBJ2-1; D unresolved. The CDR3 has 14 amino acids. The germline CDR1 and CDR2 sequences are SSHAT and FNYEAQ (reference sequence). The CDR3 coding sequence is TGTGCTAGCAGCTTCCGGATAAGTGACAATGAGCAGTTCTTC. As protein: CASSFRISDNEQFF. Full variable domain (remainder filled in from reference TRBV7-7 and TRBJ2-1): GAGVSQSPRYKVTKRGQDVTLRCDPISSHATLYWYQQALGQGPEFLTYFNYEAQPDKSGLPSDRFSAERPEGSISTLTIQRTEQRDSAMYRCASSFRISDNEQFFGPGTRLTVL.

Comment on this clone: Other DNA variants within this sample encode the same CDR3. The CDR3 sequence: CAWGAENSNQPQHF. In DNA form, the CDR3 reads TGTGCCTGGGGCGCAGAAAATAGCAATCAGCCCCAGCATTTT. The V call is TRBV30, the J call TRBJ1-5; D uncertain. Germline CDR1 and CDR2: GTSNPN and SVGIG (reference sequence). The CDR3 consists of 14 residues. The V gene lost 5 bases and the J gene lost 0 bases, with 11 bases spanning the gap.

The J gene is TRBJ2-1, the V gene TRBV7-2; no definite D call. CDR3 size: 14 residues. Per the germline V gene, CDR1 is SGHTA and CDR2 is FQGNSA. V was pared by 5 bases and J by 9 bases, with 17 bases between. In nucleotides, the CDR3 is TGTGCCAGCAGCCAGGTGGGTACGACGGGTGAGCAGTTCTTC. Translating gives CASSQVGTTGEQFF.

The J gene is TRBJ2-7, the V gene TRBV11-1; tentative D call: TRBD2 (6 bases). V lost 4 bases and J lost 3, with 10 bases in between. The CDR3 extends over 13 amino acids. The germline V gene has CDR1 SGHAT and CDR2 FQDESV (reference sequence). The CDR3 spells CASSSGGNYEQYF. The CDR3 DNA sequence: TGTGCCAGCAGCTCCGGAGGGAACTACGAGCAGTACTTC.

The chain has TRBV12-5 and TRBJ2-1, with unresolved D. Germline CDR1 is LGHNT and CDR2 is FRNRAP. The CDR3 contains 15 residues. Trimming removed 0 bases at V and 7 bases at J, with 13 bases between. CDR3 DNA sequence: TGTGCTAGTGGTTTGGTACAAGGGATGGGGAATGAGCAGTTCTTC. It translates to CASGLVQGMGNEQFF. Together with reference TRBV12-5 and TRBJ2-1, the CDR3 gives the full variable domain: DARVTQTPRHKVTEMGQEVTMRCQPILGHNTVFWYRQTMMQGLELLAYFRNRAPLDDSGMPKDRFSAEMPDATLATLKIQPSEPRDSAVYFCASGLVQGMGNEQFFGPGTRLTVL.

V gene TRBV27 combines with J gene TRBJ2-7; perhaps TRBD1 as D (6 bases). Per germline, CDR1 MNHEY and CDR2 SMNVEV (reference sequence). The V and J ends lost 6 bases and 2 bases respectively, with 11 bases between them. The CDR3 runs 13 residues. DNA of the CDR3: TGTGCCAGCAGCCACGGGACACCCTACGAGCAGTACTTC. Amino acid sequence: CASSHGTPYEQYF.

The chain employs TRBV5-6 and TRBJ1-1, with D perhaps matching TRBD1 (5 bases). Per germline, CDR1 SGHDT and CDR2 YYEEEE. The CDR3 runs 12 residues. The germline V and J ends were trimmed by 0 bases and 10 bases, with 10 bases remaining between them. The CDR3 DNA reads as TGTGCCAGCAGCTTGGGTGGGGCCGGAGCTTTCTTT. Translation: CASSLGGAGAFF.

This chain links TRBV7-9 with TRBJ2-1; D gene uncertain. Trimming removed 2 bases at V and 7 bases at J, with 6 bases between. Germline loops: CDR1 SEHNR, CDR2 FQNEAQ (reference sequence). This CDR3 comprises 12 residues. CDR3 in amino acids: CASSLIGNEQFF. The CDR3 DNA is TGTGCCAGCAGCTTAATAGGGAATGAGCAGTTCTTC.

This chain joins TRBV15 and TRBJ1-1, with D possibly TRBD1 on 5 matching bases. Germline-derived CDR1 and CDR2 are LNHNV and YYDKDF (reference sequence). The CDR3 runs to 15 residues. The V gene lost 5 bases and the J gene lost 5 bases, with 18 bases spanning the gap. In nucleotides, the CDR3 is TGTGCCACCAGCGGAGGAATTCAGGGAGATACTGAAGCTTTCTTT. Amino acids: CATSGGIQGDTEAFF. Full variable domain (outside the CDR3, taken from reference TRBV15 and TRBJ1-1): DAMVIQNPRYQVTQFGKPVTLSCSQTLNHNVMYWYQQKSSQAPKLLFHYYDKDFNNEADTPDNFQSRRPNTSFCFLDIRSPGLGDTAMYLCATSGGIQGDTEAFFGQGTRLTVV.